One sample yielded the 20 T cell receptor beta chains listed below, sequenced in a study of blood T cell repertoires in COVID-19. Profiled with immunoSEQ multiplex PCR; TCRdb holds only in-frame clones, not every one. The sample holds about 160,000 clones, approximately 91% seen once. Specimen: peripheral blood. The source of these receptors is a man in his late teens or twenties with acute or convalescent COVID-19.

The chain couples TRBV21-1 to TRBJ2-7; no DNA check was done on the table's D call, TRBD2. TRBV21-1 is flagged as a pseudogene. The CDR3 is 19 amino acids. CDR3 DNA sequence: TGTGCCAGCAGCAAAGCCGACCCATTAGCGGGAGGGCGTTTCTACGAGCAGTACTTC. Residues: CASSKADPLAGGRFYEQYF.

The chain employs TRBV9 and TRBJ1-1; D may be TRBD1 (5 bases). CDR1 is SGDLS, CDR2 YYNGEE, per germline. V was cut by 4 bases and J by 1 base, with 8 bases left in between. The CDR3 covers 13 residues. CDR3 nucleotide sequence: TGTGCCAGCAGCCGGACATCGAACACTGAAGCTTTCTTT. Encoded protein: CASSRTSNTEAFF.

The chain uses TRBV29-1 and TRBJ1-2; D gene unclear. Germline assignment: CDR1 SQVTM and CDR2 ANQGSEA. The CDR3 length is 10 residues. Trimming took 2 bases from V and 4 from J, leaving 2 bases between them. CDR3 in amino acids: CSVELYGYTF. In DNA form, the CDR3 reads TGCAGCGTTGAACTCTATGGCTACACCTTC.

This clone came up many times. The chain joins TRBV5-1 to TRBJ2-1; 11 bases match TRBD1. Trimming at V came to 6 bases and at J to 6 bases, leaving 2 bases not matched to a gene. The V gene's germline CDR1 is SGHRS and CDR2 YFSETQ. There are 13 residues in the CDR3. CDR3 residues: CASMGTGGNEQFF. Written as DNA, the CDR3 is TGCGCCAGCATGGGGACAGGGGGCAATGAGCAGTTCTTC.

The V and J genes are TRBV27 and TRBJ2-2; 7 bases match TRBD1. The CDR3 contains 16 residues. Germline trimming cut 4 bases from V and 5 bases from J; bases unmatched to any gene: 10. The germline V gene encodes CDR1 MNHEY and CDR2 SMNVEV (reference sequence). The CDR3 region has the DNA TGTGCCAGCAGTTCCACGACAGGGTTTATGACCGGGGAGCTGTTTTTT. It codes for CASSSTTGFMTGELFF.

The V call is TRBV7-8, the J call TRBJ1-4, with 7 nucleotides matching TRBD1. The V and J ends lost 3 bases and 0 bases, in that order; junction bases with no gene match: 4. Germline lookup yields CDR1 SGHVS and CDR2 FQNEAQ. The CDR3 contains 16 residues. The CDR3 reads CASSFSGTATNEKLFF. The CDR3 nucleotides read TGTGCCAGCAGCTTTTCCGGGACAGCAACTAATGAAAAACTGTTTTTT. Full variable domain (missing parts from reference TRBV7-8 and TRBJ1-4): GAGVSQSPRYKVAKRGQDVALRCDPISGHVSLFWYQQALGQGPEFLTYFQNEAQLDKSGLPSDRFFAERPEGSVSTLKIQRTQQEDSAVYLCASSFSGTATNEKLFFGSGTQLSVL.

CDR3 region: CASSSVSSYNEQFF. DNA for the CDR3: TGTGCCAGCAGTAGCGTCAGCTCCTACAATGAGCAGTTCTTC. This chain links TRBV27 with TRBJ2-1; no reliable D call. Per the germline V gene, CDR1 is MNHEY and CDR2 is SMNVEV (reference sequence). CDR3 length: 14 residues. Trimming removed 5 bases from V and 0 bases from J, with 8 bases in between.

This rearrangement joins TRBV6-1 to TRBJ2-7; a possible D gene is TRBD2 (6 bases). This CDR3 is 14 amino acids long. Trimming left V 0 bases short and J 6 bases short, with 12 bases between. Germline V gene lookup returns CDR1 MNHNS and CDR2 SASEGT. The CDR3: CASSEAGGISEQYF. Here the CDR3 DNA reads TGTGCCAGCAGTGAAGCGGGGGGAATCTCCGAGCAGTACTTC.

The rearrangement joins TRBV19 to TRBJ2-7; 10 bases line up with TRBD2. Per the germline V gene, CDR1 is LNHDA and CDR2 is SQIVND (reference sequence). Trimming cost V 5 bases and J 5 bases; bases outside gene matches: 12. The CDR3 runs to 16 residues. The DNA for the CDR3 is TGTGCCAGTAGTGATCAAGCTAGCGGGGGTAGAAACGAGCAGTACTTC. It encodes CASSDQASGGRNEQYF.

The CDR3 is CASSLVSRTEAFF. The CDR3 region has the DNA TGTGCCAGCAGCTTAGTGTCTAGAACTGAAGCTTTCTTT. The rearrangement joins TRBV11-2 to TRBJ1-1; D not resolved. The CDR3 extends over 13 amino acids. V was pared by 1 base and J by 5 bases, with 8 bases between. Germline V gene data show CDR1 as SGHAT and CDR2 as FQNNGV.

The chain joins TRBV9 to TRBJ2-7; possible D gene TRBD1, 5 bases. Germline V CDR1 and CDR2: SGDLS, YYNGEE. The CDR3 covers 14 residues. V was trimmed by 1 base and J by 6 bases, leaving 14 bases between them. The CDR3 loop is CASSVLVQGGEQYF. CDR3 DNA sequence: TGTGCCAGCAGCGTACTTGTTCAGGGCGGCGAGCAGTACTTC.

The V gene is TRBV24-1, the J gene TRBJ2-3; 7 bases map to TRBD1. The CDR3 consists of 16 residues. V dropped 3 bases and J dropped 1; count of bases not matched to a gene: 6. Germline CDR1 reads KGHDR; CDR2 reads SFDVKD. DNA for the CDR3: TGTGCCACCAGTGATCGACAGGGTCGAGGCACAGATACGCAGTATTTT. Amino acid sequence: CATSDRQGRGTDTQYF.

The gene calls are TRBV27 and TRBJ1-5, with a possible D match to TRBD1 (5 bases). Deletions cut 7 bases from V and 2 bases from J, with 15 bases between. This CDR3 is built from 15 residues. Germline V gives CDR1 MNHEY, CDR2 SMNVEV (reference sequence). CDR3 sequence: CASTPGANGNQPQHF. The CDR3 DNA reads TGTGCCAGCACCCCTGGGGCGAACGGCAATCAGCCCCAGCATTTT.

The V and J genes are TRBV27 and TRBJ2-3; D gene unclear. V shed 7 bases and J shed 5 bases, with 4 bases lying between them. This CDR3 is built from 10 residues. Germline CDR1 reads MNHEY; CDR2 reads SMNVEV (reference sequence). The CDR3 DNA reads as TGTGCCAGCACAGGAGATACGCAGTATTTT. This sequence encodes CASTGDTQYF.

Of note for this clone: Other nucleotide sequences from this sample produce the same CDR3. The rearrangement links TRBV19 to TRBJ1-5; no definite D call. V was cut by 3 bases and J by 3 bases, with 9 bases left in between. This CDR3 contains 14 residues. Germline V gene sequence: CDR1 LNHDA, CDR2 SQIVND (reference sequence). The CDR3 loop is CASSIEGYNQPQHF. The CDR3, as DNA: TGTGCCAGTAGTATCGAGGGATACAATCAGCCCCAGCATTTT.

The rearrangement links TRBV6-6 to TRBJ2-7; no clear D gene. Germline values: CDR1 MNHNY, CDR2 SVGAGI (reference sequence). The length of the CDR3 is 15 residues. Trimming took off 5 bases at V and 1 base at J, with 15 bases between the two ends. The CDR3 DNA reads TGTGCCAGCAGTCACGCGGTGCAGTTTTCCTACGAGCAGTACTTC. This translates into CASSHAVQFSYEQYF.

The chain joins TRBV25-1 to TRBJ1-1; 9 positions agree with TRBD1. The CDR3 contains 16 residues. Germline CDR1 and CDR2: MGHDK and SYGVNS. The ends lost 5 bases at V and 6 bases at J; junction bases unmatched: 13. CDR3 in amino acids: CASSPSRTGAGPEAFF. The CDR3 DNA follows: TGTGCCAGCAGTCCCAGTAGGACAGGGGCAGGCCCTGAAGCTTTCTTT.

The chain links TRBV24-1 to TRBJ2-5; 11 nucleotides agree with TRBD2. Germline CDR1 reads KGHDR; CDR2 reads SFDVKD. V shed 6 bases, J shed 1 base, and the junction held 6 bases outside the gene matches. The CDR3 loop spans 16 amino acids. CDR3 in DNA: TGTGCCACCAGTCATGGGCTAGCGGGAGGCCAAGAGACCCAGTACTTC. It codes for CATSHGLAGGQETQYF.

This clone was recorded once. This chain links TRBV12-3 or TRBV12-4 with TRBJ1-5; a possible D gene is TRBD1 (5 bases). Trimming pared 9 bases from V and 7 bases from J, leaving 16 bases between. This CDR3 is built from 13 residues. In nucleotides, the CDR3 is TGTGCCAGTGCTCAAGGGGCGAGACAGCCCCAGCATTTT. As protein: CASAQGARQPQHF.

The CDR3 loop reads CASSLLTSPPPNEQFF. The CDR3 coding sequence is TGTGCCAGCAGCTTGTTGACTAGTCCCCCTCCCAATGAGCAGTTCTTC. The chain carries TRBV5-4 and TRBJ2-1; possible D gene TRBD2, 6 bases. CDR1 is SGHNT, CDR2 YYREEE, per germline (reference sequence). The CDR3 is 16 residues long. Trimming shortened V by 1 base and J by 6 bases, and 17 bases separated the two germline ends.